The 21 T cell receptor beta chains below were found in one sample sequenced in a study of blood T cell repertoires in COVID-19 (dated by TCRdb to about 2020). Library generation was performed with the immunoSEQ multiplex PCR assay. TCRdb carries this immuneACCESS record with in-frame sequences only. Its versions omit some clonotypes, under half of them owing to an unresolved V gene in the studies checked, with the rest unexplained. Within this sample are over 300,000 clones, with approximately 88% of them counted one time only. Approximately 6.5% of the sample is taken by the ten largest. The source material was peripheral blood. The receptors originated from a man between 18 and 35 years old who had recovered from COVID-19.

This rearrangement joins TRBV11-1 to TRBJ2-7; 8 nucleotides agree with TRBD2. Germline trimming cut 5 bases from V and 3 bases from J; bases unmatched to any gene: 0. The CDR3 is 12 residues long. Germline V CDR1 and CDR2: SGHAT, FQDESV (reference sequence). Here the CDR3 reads CASSREGYEQYF. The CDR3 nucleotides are TGTGCCAGCAGCCGGGAGGGCTACGAGCAGTACTTC.

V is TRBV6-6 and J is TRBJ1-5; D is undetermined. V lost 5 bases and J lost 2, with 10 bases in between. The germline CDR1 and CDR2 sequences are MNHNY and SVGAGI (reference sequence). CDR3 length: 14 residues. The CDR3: CASSPRVGNQPQHF. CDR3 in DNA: TGTGCCAGCAGTCCGCGGGTGGGCAATCAGCCCCAGCATTTT.

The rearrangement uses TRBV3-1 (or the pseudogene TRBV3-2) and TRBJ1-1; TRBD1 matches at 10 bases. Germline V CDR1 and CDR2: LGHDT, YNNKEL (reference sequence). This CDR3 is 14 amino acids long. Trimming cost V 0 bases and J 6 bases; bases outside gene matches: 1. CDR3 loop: CASSQEGTGAEAFF. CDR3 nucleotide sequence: TGTGCCAGCAGCCAAGAGGGGACAGGGGCTGAAGCTTTCTTT.

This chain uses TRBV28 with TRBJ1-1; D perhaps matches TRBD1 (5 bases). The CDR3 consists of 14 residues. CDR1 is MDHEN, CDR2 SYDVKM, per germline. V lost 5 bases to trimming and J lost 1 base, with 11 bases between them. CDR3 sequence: CASSPGTPNTEAFF. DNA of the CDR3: TGTGCCAGCAGTCCCGGGACTCCGAACACTGAAGCTTTCTTT.

The CDR3 sequence is CASSPRTAGEEQFF. The DNA for the CDR3 is TGTGCCAGCTCACCACGAACAGCGGGAGAGGAGCAGTTCTTC. This sequence joins TRBV18 and TRBJ2-1; TRBD2 agrees at 8 bases. The CDR3 has 14 amino acids. CDR1 is KGHSH and CDR2 is LQKENI in the germline V gene. V was clipped by 1 base and J by 10 bases; unmatched bases: 6.

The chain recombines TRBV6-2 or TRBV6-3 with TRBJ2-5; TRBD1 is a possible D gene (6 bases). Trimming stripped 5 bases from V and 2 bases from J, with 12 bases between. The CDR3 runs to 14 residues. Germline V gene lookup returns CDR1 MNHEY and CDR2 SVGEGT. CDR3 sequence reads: CASSTEDSQETQYF. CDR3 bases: TGTGCCAGCAGTACCGAGGACAGTCAAGAGACCCAGTACTTC.

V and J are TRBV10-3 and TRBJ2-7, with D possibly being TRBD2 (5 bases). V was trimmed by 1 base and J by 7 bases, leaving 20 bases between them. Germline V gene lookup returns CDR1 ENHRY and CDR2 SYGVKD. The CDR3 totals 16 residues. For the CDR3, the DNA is TGTGCCATCAGTGAGTATCAAGCCTTAGGACTGGGGGAGCAGTACTTC. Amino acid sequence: CAISEYQALGLGEQYF.

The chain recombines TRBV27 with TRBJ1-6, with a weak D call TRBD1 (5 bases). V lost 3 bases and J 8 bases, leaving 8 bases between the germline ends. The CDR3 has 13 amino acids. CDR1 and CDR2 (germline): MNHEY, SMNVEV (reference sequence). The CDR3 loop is CASSFGRDSPLHF. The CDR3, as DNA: TGTGCCAGCAGTTTTGGCAGGGATTCACCCCTCCACTTT.

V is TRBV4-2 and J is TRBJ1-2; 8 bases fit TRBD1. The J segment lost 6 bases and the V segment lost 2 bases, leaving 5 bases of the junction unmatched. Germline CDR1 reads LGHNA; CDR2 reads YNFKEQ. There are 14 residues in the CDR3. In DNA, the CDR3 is TGTGCCAGCAGCCAAACGACAGGGGAAAATGGCTACACCTTC. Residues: CASSQTTGENGYTF.

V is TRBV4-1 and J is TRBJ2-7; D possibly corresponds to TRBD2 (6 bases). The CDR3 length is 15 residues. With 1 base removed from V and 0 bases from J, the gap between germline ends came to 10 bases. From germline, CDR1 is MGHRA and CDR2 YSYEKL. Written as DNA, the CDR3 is TGCGCCAGCAGCCAAGTGCCGGGGGACTCCTACGAGCAGTACTTC. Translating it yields CASSQVPGDSYEQYF.

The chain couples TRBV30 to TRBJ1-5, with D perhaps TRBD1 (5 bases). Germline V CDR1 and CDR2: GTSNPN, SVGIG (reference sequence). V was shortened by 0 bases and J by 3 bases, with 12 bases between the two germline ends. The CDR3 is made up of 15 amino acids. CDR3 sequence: CAWSVQVTDNQPQHF. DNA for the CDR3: TGTGCCTGGAGTGTCCAGGTGACAGACAATCAGCCCCAGCATTTT.

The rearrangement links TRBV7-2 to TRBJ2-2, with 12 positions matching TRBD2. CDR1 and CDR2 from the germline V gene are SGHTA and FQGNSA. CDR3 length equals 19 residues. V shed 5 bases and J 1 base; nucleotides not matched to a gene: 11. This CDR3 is CASSPPRLAGARNTGELFF. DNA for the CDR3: TGTGCCAGCAGCCCGCCACGACTAGCGGGGGCTCGGAACACCGGGGAGCTGTTTTTT.

CDR3 DNA sequence: TGTGCCAGCAGCTCGACAGGGTTATACACTGAAGCTTTCTTT. Its translation: CASSSTGLYTEAFF. The chain is built from TRBV7-9 and TRBJ1-1; 7 bases agree with TRBD1. V trimming: 4 bases; J trimming: 3 bases; junction bases outside the gene matches: 5. Germline values: CDR1 SEHNR, CDR2 FQNEAQ (reference sequence). The CDR3 sequence is 14 residues long.

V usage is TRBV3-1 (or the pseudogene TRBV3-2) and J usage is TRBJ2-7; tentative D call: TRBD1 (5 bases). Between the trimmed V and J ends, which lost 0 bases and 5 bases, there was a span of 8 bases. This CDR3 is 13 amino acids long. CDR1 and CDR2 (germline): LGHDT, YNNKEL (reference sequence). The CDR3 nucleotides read TGTGCCAGCAGCCAAGAGACAGCAAACGAGCAGTACTTC. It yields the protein CASSQETANEQYF.

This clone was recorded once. CDR3 loop: CASSWGVGNQPQHF. The DNA for the CDR3 is TGTGCCAGCAGTTGGGGGGTAGGCAATCAGCCCCAGCATTTT. The rearrangement links TRBV27 to TRBJ1-5; D might be TRBD1 (5 bases). Germline loops: CDR1 MNHEY, CDR2 SMNVEV (reference sequence). The CDR3 has 14 amino acids. V dropped 4 bases and J dropped 2 bases, with 9 bases sitting between them.

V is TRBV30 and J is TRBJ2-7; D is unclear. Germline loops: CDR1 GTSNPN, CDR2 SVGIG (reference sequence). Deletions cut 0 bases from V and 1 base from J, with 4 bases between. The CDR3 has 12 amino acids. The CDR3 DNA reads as TGTGCCTGGAGTGTTCGTTCCTACGAGCAGTACTTC. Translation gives CAWSVRSYEQYF.

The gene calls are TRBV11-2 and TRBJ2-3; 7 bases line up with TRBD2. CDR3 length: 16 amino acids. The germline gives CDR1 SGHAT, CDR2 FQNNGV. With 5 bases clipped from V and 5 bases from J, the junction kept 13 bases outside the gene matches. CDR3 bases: TGTGCCAGCAGCCTCGCCGGGGAGGGGTTGGGAGATACGCAGTATTTT. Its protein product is CASSLAGEGLGDTQYF.

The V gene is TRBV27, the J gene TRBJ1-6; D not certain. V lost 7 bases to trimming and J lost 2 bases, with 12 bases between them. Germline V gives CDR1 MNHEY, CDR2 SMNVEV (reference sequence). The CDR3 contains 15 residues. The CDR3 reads CASTQTGAYNSPLHF. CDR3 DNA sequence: TGTGCCAGCACCCAAACGGGAGCCTATAATTCACCCCTCCACTTT.

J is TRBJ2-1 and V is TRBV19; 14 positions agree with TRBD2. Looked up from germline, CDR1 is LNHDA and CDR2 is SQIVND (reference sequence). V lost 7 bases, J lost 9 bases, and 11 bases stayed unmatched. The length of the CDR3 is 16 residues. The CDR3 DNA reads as TGTGCCAGTAACCCGGGGACTAGCGGGAGTAAGGGTGAGCAGTTCTTC. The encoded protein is CASNPGTSGSKGEQFF.

The CDR3 sequence is CASSTLSGGNNEQFF. The DNA of the CDR3 is TGTGCCAGCAGCACCCTGTCCGGGGGGAACAATGAGCAGTTCTTC. The rearrangement uses TRBV6-5 and TRBJ2-1; 7 positions match TRBD2. This CDR3 region has 15 residues. The germline CDR1 and CDR2 sequences are MNHEY and SVGAGI. V lost 6 bases to trimming and J lost 5 bases; unmatched junction nucleotides: 10.

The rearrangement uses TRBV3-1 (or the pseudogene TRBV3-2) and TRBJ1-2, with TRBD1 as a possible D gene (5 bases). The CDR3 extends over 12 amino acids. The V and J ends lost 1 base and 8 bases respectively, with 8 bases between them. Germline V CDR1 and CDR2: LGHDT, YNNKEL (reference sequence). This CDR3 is CASSQADRGYTF. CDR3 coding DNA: TGTGCCAGCAGCCAAGCTGACAGAGGCTACACCTTC.